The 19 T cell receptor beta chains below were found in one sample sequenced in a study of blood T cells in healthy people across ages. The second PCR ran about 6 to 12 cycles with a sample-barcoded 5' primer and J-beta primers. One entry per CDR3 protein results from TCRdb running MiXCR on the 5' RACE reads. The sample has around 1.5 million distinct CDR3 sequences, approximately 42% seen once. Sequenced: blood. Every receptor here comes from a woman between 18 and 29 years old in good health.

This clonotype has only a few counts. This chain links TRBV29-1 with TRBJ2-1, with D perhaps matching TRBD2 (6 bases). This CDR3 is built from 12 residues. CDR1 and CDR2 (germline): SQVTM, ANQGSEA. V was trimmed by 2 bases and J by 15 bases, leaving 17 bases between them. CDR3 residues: CSVEPISGRRFF. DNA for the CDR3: TGCAGCGTTGAACCGATCTCCGGGAGAAGGTTCTTC.

CDR3 loop: CASSLRGGAYNEQYF. The CDR3, as DNA: TGTGCCAGCAGCTTACGTGGCGGAGCCTACAATGAGCAGTACTTC. V and J are TRBV7-8 and TRBJ2-1; D is unresolved. The DNA end lines up better with TRBJ2-7; the J call may be wrong. Germline CDR1 reads SGHVS; CDR2 reads FQNEAQ. The CDR3 is 15 residues long.

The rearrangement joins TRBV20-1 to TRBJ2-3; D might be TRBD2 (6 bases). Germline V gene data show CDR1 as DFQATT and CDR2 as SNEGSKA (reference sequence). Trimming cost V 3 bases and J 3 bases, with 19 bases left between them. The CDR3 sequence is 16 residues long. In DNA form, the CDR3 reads TGCAGTGCTAGTCCTACGGGACGGGGGATTACAGATACGCAGTATTTT. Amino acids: CSASPTGRGITDTQYF.

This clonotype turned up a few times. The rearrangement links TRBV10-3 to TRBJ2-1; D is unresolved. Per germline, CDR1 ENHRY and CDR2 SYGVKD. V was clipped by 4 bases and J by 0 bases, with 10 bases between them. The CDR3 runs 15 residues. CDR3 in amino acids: CAISVRTPSYNEQFF. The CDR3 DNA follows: TGTGCCATCAGTGTAAGGACGCCCTCCTACAATGAGCAGTTCTTC.

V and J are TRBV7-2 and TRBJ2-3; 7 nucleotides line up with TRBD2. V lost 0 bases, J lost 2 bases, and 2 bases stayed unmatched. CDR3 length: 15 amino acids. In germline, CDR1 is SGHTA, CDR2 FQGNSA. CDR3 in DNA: TGTGCCAGCAGCTTAGCAGCGGGGACCACAGATACGCAGTATTTT. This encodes CASSLAAGTTDTQYF. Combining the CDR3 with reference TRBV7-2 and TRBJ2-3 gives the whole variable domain GAGVSQSPSNKVTEKGKDVELRCDPISGHTALYWYRQSLGQGLEFLIYFQGNSAPDKSGLPSDRFSAERTGGSVSTLTIQRTQQEDSAVYLCASSLAAGTTDTQYFGPGTRLTVL.

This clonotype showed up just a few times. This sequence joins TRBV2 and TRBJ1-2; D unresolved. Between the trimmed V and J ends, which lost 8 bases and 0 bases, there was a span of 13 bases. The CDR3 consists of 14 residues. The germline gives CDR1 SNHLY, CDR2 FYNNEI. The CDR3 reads CASCPGNSNYGYTF. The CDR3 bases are TGTGCCAGCTGCCCCGGCAACTCTAACTATGGCTACACCTTC.

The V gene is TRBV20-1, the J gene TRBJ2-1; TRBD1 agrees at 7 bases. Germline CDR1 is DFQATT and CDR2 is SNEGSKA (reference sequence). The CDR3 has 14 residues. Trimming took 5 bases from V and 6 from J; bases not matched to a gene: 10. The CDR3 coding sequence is TGCAGTGCTCCTGACAGGGTTCTATCCAATGAGCAGTTCTTC. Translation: CSAPDRVLSNEQFF.

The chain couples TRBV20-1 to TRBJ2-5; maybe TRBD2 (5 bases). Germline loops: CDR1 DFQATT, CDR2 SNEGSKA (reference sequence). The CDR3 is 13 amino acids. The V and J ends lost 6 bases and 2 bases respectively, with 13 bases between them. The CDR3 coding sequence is TGCAGTGCCCCGGCGGGCGCACAAGAGACCCAGTACTTC. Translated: CSAPAGAQETQYF.

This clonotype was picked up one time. This CDR3 reads CASSFRPDYGYTF. For the CDR3, the DNA is TGTGCCAGCAGCTTCAGACCCGACTATGGCTACACCTTC. This chain uses TRBV7-9 with TRBJ1-2; D is undetermined. This CDR3 has 13 residues. V lost 3 bases to trimming and J lost 3 bases, with 8 bases between them. CDR1 SEHNR and CDR2 FQNEAQ come from the germline V gene (reference sequence).

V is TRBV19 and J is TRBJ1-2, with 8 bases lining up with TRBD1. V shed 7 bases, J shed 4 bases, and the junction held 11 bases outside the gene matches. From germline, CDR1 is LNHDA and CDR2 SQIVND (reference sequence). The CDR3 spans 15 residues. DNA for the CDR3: TGTGCCAGTACCGCAAAAGGACAGGGCCCCTATGGCTACACCTTC. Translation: CASTAKGQGPYGYTF.

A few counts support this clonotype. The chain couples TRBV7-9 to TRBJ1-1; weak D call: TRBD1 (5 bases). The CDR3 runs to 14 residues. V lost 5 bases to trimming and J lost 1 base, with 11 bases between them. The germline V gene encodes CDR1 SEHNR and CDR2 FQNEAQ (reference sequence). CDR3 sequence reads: CASSRPTANTEAFF. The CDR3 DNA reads TGTGCCAGCAGCCGCCCGACAGCGAACACTGAAGCTTTCTTT. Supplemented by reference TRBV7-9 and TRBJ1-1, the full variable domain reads DTGVSQNPRHKITKRGQNVTFRCDPISEHNRLYWYRQTLGQGPEFLTYFQNEAQLEKSRLLSDRFSAERPKGSFSTLEIQRTEQGDSAMYLCASSRPTANTEAFFGQGTRLTVV.

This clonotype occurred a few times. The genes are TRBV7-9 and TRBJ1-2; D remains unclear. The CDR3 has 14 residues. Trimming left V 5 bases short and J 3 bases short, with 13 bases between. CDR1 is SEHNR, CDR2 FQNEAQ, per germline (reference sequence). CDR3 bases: TGTGCCAGCAGCCTACCAAGGGTCGACTATGGCTACACCTTC. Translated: CASSLPRVDYGYTF.

The CDR3 region has the DNA TGTGCCAGCTCACCACCGATCACAGGGGGGGAGGATGAGCAGTTCTTC. Residues: CASSPPITGGEDEQFF. This sequence joins TRBV18 and TRBJ2-1, with a weak D call TRBD1 (8 bases). V gave up 0 bases and J gave up 8 bases, with 17 bases separating them. In germline, CDR1 is KGHSH, CDR2 LQKENI. The CDR3 consists of 16 residues.

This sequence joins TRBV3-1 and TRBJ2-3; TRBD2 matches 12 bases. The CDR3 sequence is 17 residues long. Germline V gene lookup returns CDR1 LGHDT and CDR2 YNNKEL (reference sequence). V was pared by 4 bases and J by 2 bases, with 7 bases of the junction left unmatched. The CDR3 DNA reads TGTGCCAGCAGCCCTCGACTAGCGGGGGTATCCACAGATACGCAGTATTTT. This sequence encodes CASSPRLAGVSTDTQYF.

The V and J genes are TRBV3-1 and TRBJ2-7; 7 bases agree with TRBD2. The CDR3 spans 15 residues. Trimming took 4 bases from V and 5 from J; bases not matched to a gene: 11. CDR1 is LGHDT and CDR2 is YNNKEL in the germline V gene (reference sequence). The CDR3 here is CASSPEPAGFHEQYF. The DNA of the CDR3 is TGTGCCAGCAGCCCTGAGCCAGCGGGGTTCCACGAGCAGTACTTC.

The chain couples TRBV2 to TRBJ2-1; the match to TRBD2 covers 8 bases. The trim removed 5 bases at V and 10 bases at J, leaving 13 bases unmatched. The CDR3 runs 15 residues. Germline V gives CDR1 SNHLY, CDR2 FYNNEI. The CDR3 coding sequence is TGTGCCAGCAGTACCCCTAGGGGTAGCGGGGCAGAGCAGTTCTTC. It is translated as CASSTPRGSGAEQFF.

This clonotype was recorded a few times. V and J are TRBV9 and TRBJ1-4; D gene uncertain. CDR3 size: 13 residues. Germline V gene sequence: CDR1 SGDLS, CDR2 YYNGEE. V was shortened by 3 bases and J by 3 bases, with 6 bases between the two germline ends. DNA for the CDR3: TGTGCCAGCAGCGCCAACCCTAATGAAAAACTGTTTTTT. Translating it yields CASSANPNEKLFF.

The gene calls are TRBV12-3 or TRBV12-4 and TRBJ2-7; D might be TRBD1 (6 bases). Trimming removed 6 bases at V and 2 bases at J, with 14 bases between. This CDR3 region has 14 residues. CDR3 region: CASSPREGAYEQYF. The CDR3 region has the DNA TGTGCCAGCAGCCCCCGAGAGGGGGCCTACGAGCAGTACTTC.

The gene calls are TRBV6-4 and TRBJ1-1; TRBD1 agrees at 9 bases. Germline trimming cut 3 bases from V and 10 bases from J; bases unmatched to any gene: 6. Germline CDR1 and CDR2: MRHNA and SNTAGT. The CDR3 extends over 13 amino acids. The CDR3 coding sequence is TGTGCCAGCAGTGAGACCGGGACAGGGAGAGCTTTCTTT. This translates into CASSETGTGRAFF.